This T cell receptor (beta chain) emerged from a study of T-cell memory formation after mild COVID-19. Background on the study: For the most part, TCR clusters were specific to one donor. The study's findings and limits: Certain responding clones were present in pre-infection memory, suggesting participation of cross-reactive memory. There was a balanced CD4/CD8 profile in clones contracting day 15 to 85, and later expanders leaned CD4+. Among contracting clones, CD4+ were mainly CM/EM and CD8+ enriched in EMRA.

V shed 6 bases and J 3 bases; nucleotides not matched to a gene: 3. The CDR3 extends over 14 amino acids. Per germline, CDR1 MNHEY and CDR2 SVGAGI. TCRdb reanalysed the 5' RACE reads using MiXCR and keeps one entry per CDR3 protein. The sample carries about 470,000 distinct CDR3 sequences, around a quarter recorded once. Turning to this clonotype: The antigen is unknown.

The V call is TRBV6-5, the J call TRBJ2-3, with TRBD2 identical over 10 bases. Material: PBMCs or a T cell subset sorted from them (not recorded which). The source of this sequence is an adult woman who had mild COVID-19 (a few samples of this study predate the infection). Cell type and time point are not known. The CDR3 nucleotides are TGTGCCAGCAGGGTTAGCGGGGGGACAGATACGCAGTATTTT. It is translated as CASRVSGGTDTQYF.